Following are 27 T cell receptor beta chains from one sample sequenced in a study of T cell responses to AZD1222 COVID-19 vaccine. TCRdb keeps only in-frame clones here, not all; method: immunoSEQ multiplex PCR. The repertoire has around 110,000 clones, approximately 93% of them found once; the top ten carry under 3.5%. The sample here was peripheral blood, taken on day 0 of AZD1222 vaccination. These receptors came from an adult in good health.

The chain recombines TRBV19 with TRBJ1-5, with 8 bases aligning to TRBD1. The ends lost 6 bases at V and 9 bases at J; junction bases unmatched: 10. In germline, CDR1 is LNHDA, CDR2 SQIVND (reference sequence). This CDR3 is built from 14 residues. The CDR3 sequence: CASSSGTGLLPQHF. As DNA, the CDR3 is TGTGCCAGTAGCTCCGGGACAGGTCTTTTGCCCCAGCATTTT.

The rearrangement joins TRBV5-1 to TRBJ1-1, with unresolved D. This CDR3 region has 12 residues. With 2 bases removed from V and 3 bases from J, the gap between germline ends came to 5 bases. Germline CDR1 reads SGHRS; CDR2 reads YFSETQ. The CDR3 here is CASSLIDTEAFF. Written as DNA, the CDR3 is TGCGCCAGCAGCTTAATAGACACTGAAGCTTTCTTT.

The J gene is TRBJ1-3, the V gene TRBV5-1; 7 nucleotides match TRBD1. Unmatched junction bases numbered 1, after V lost 4 bases and J lost 0 bases. Germline values: CDR1 SGHRS, CDR2 YFSETQ. This CDR3 region has 14 residues. The CDR3 bases are TGCGCCAGCAGCCGGACAGGCTCTGGAAACACCATATATTTT. Its protein product is CASSRTGSGNTIYF.

The genes are TRBV28 and TRBJ1-2; no clear D gene. The CDR3 consists of 15 residues. Germline V gene lookup returns CDR1 MDHEN and CDR2 SYDVKM. V was clipped by 4 bases and J by 2 bases, with 14 bases between them. The CDR3 here is CASSSARRANYGYTF. The CDR3 nucleotides are TGTGCCAGCAGTTCCGCCCGGAGAGCCAACTATGGCTACACCTTC.

The rearrangement uses TRBV28 and TRBJ1-5; TRBD1 is a possible D gene (5 bases). Germline V lookup: CDR1 MDHEN, CDR2 SYDVKM. Trimming removed 7 bases at V and 7 bases at J, with 17 bases between. CDR3 length equals 14 residues. The CDR3 sequence is CASTNPGRQQPQHF. For the CDR3, the DNA is TGTGCCAGCACAAACCCAGGGCGTCAGCAGCCCCAGCATTTT.

V and J are TRBV5-1 and TRBJ2-1, with TRBD2 matching 8 bases. The trim removed 9 bases at V and 9 bases at J, leaving 11 bases unmatched. The CDR3 loop spans 13 amino acids. The germline V gene has CDR1 SGHRS and CDR2 YFSETQ. The CDR3 DNA follows: TGCGCCACCTCCCAGCGGGAGACCGGTGAGCAGTTCTTC. It is translated as CATSQRETGEQFF.

The chain carries TRBV4-1 and TRBJ1-4, with TRBD1 matching 8 bases. CDR3 length: 13 amino acids. Germline V gives CDR1 MGHRA, CDR2 YSYEKL. Trimming took 8 bases from V and 5 from J; bases not matched to a gene: 4. CDR3 sequence reads: CASSNRGNEKLFF. As DNA, the CDR3 is TGCGCCAGCTCTAACAGGGGGAATGAAAAACTGTTTTTT.

The chain combines TRBV6-5 with TRBJ1-2; TRBD1 aligns across 9 bases. The V gene's germline CDR1 is MNHEY and CDR2 SVGAGI. The CDR3 totals 15 residues. Trimming took 6 bases from V and 6 from J; bases not matched to a gene: 11. CDR3 in amino acids: CASSRSGQGGDGYTF. The CDR3 DNA sequence: TGTGCCAGCAGCCGTTCGGGACAGGGAGGGGATGGCTACACCTTC.

In DNA, the CDR3 is TGTGCCAGCAGCTCGCGGGACAGGGGCGATTATGGCTACACCTTC. Translated, it gives CASSSRDRGDYGYTF. The chain uses TRBV11-1 and TRBJ1-2, with 10 bases matching TRBD1. This CDR3 has 15 amino acids. Germline-derived CDR1 and CDR2 are SGHAT and FQDESV (reference sequence). Trimming at V came to 4 bases and at J to 5 bases, leaving 7 bases not matched to a gene. Looking up the rest from reference TRBV11-1 and TRBJ1-2 gives the full variable domain: EAEVAQSPRYKITEKSQAVAFWCDPISGHATLYWYRQILGQGPELLVQFQDESVVDDSQLPKDRFSAERLKGVDSTLKIQPAELGDSAMYLCASSSRDRGDYGYTFGSGTRLTVV.

This chain links TRBV19 with TRBJ1-1; TRBD1 might be the D (5 bases). The V end was cut by 7 bases, the J end by 6 bases, with 18 bases between. Looked up from germline, CDR1 is LNHDA and CDR2 is SQIVND (reference sequence). CDR3 length: 14 residues. CDR3 DNA: TGTGCCAGTACCGAGGCGCCAGGGTACGCTGAAGCTTTCTTT. It translates to CASTEAPGYAEAFF.

The rearrangement joins TRBV6-5 to TRBJ2-2; D is unresolved. Between the trimmed V and J ends, which lost 0 bases and 1 base, there was a span of 9 bases. Germline V gene data show CDR1 as MNHEY and CDR2 as SVGAGI. CDR3 length equals 16 residues. The CDR3 spells CASSYSPNGNTGELFF. The CDR3 nucleotides read TGTGCCAGCAGTTACTCACCCAACGGGAACACCGGGGAGCTGTTTTTT.

The V and J genes are TRBV9 and TRBJ2-1, with D unresolved. This CDR3 contains 12 residues. Trimming removed 0 bases at V and 9 bases at J, with 7 bases between. Germline V gene data show CDR1 as SGDLS and CDR2 as YYNGEE. The CDR3 bases are TGTGCCAGCAGCGTAGTTGGTGCTGAGCAGTTCTTC. Protein product: CASSVVGAEQFF.

The chain employs TRBV3-1 (or the pseudogene TRBV3-2) and TRBJ2-5, with 8 bases identical to TRBD1. The CDR3 has 11 residues. The V gene's germline CDR1 is LGHDT and CDR2 YNNKEL (reference sequence). J lost 4 bases, V lost 8 bases, and 0 bases had no gene match. The CDR3 bases are TGTGCCAGCGGACAGGGAGAGACCCAGTACTTC. This codes for CASGQGETQYF.

The gene calls are TRBV7-9 and TRBJ2-1; D not certain. The ends were cut back, 5 bases at V and 4 bases at J, with 15 bases in the middle. CDR3 length: 15 residues. In germline, CDR1 is SEHNR, CDR2 FQNEAQ (reference sequence). CDR3 amino acids: CASSHDGDVYNEQFF. The DNA for the CDR3 is TGTGCCAGCAGCCACGATGGCGACGTTTACAATGAGCAGTTCTTC. The full variable domain, in which reference TRBV7-9 and TRBJ2-1 provide the parts outside the CDR3, is DTGVSQNPRHKITKRGQNVTFRCDPISEHNRLYWYRQTLGQGPEFLTYFQNEAQLEKSRLLSDRFSAERPKGSFSTLEIQRTEQGDSAMYLCASSHDGDVYNEQFFGPGTRLTVL.

The chain combines TRBV28 with TRBJ2-5; D unresolved. The germline CDR1 and CDR2 sequences are MDHEN and SYDVKM. The V gene lost 10 bases and the J gene lost 0 bases, with 18 bases spanning the gap. This CDR3 has 15 amino acids. The CDR3 loop reads CATTHQVLYQETQYF. CDR3 in DNA: TGTGCCACCACCCATCAGGTCCTGTACCAAGAGACCCAGTACTTC. The variable domain in full, with the rest retrieved from reference TRBV28 and TRBJ2-5, is DVKVTQSSRYLVKRTGEKVFLECVQDMDHENMFWYRQDPGLGLRLIYFSYDVKMKEKGDIPEGYSVSREKKERFSLILESASTNQTSMYLCATTHQVLYQETQYFGPGTRLLVL.

V usage is TRBV29-1 and J usage is TRBJ1-1; the match to TRBD1 covers 8 bases. Germline lookup yields CDR1 SQVTM and CDR2 ANQGSEA. The CDR3 spans 12 residues. V lost 6 bases, J lost 1 base, and 1 base stayed unmatched. The CDR3 loop reads CSVDRENTEAFF. CDR3 nucleotides: TGCAGCGTGGACAGGGAGAACACTGAAGCTTTCTTT.

The chain carries TRBV30 and TRBJ2-5; D unresolved. V was cut by 0 bases and J by 9 bases, with 14 bases left in between. Germline-derived CDR1 and CDR2 are GTSNPN and SVGIG (reference sequence). The CDR3 length is 13 residues. DNA for the CDR3: TGTGCCTGGAGTGTTGGCAGCTTGGGGTCCCAGTACTTC. This sequence encodes CAWSVGSLGSQYF.

This chain connects TRBV5-1 to TRBJ2-5; D is perhaps TRBD2 (6 bases). Germline assignment: CDR1 SGHRS and CDR2 YFSETQ. The V end lost 1 base, the J end lost 2 bases, and 12 bases lay between the germline ends. This CDR3 has 15 amino acids. CDR3 sequence: CASSLTAEGQETQYF. Written as DNA, the CDR3 is TGCGCCAGCAGCTTGACGGCGGAGGGACAAGAGACCCAGTACTTC. Full variable domain (rest looked up from reference TRBV5-1 and TRBJ2-5): KAGVTQTPRYLIKTRGQQVTLSCSPISGHRSVSWYQQTPGQGLQFLFEYFSETQRNKGNFPGRFSGRQFSNSRSEMNVSTLELGDSALYLCASSLTAEGQETQYFGPGTRLLVL.

This clone was detected once. V gene TRBV6-4 combines with J gene TRBJ2-1, with a tentative D call TRBD1 (5 bases). Germline values: CDR1 MRHNA, CDR2 SNTAGT. The CDR3 loop spans 18 amino acids. Trimming removed 8 bases at V and 2 bases at J, with 25 bases between. The CDR3 reads CASSPTGSFQGAYNEQFF. The CDR3 coding sequence is TGTGCCAGCTCCCCCACCGGCTCGTTTCAAGGGGCCTACAATGAGCAGTTCTTC.

This clone was detected only once. This chain links TRBV30 with TRBJ1-2; 7 nucleotides match TRBD1. J was trimmed by 6 bases and V by 0 bases; bases with no gene match: 7. CDR1 is GTSNPN, CDR2 SVGIG, per germline (reference sequence). This CDR3 contains 14 residues. The CDR3: CAWSVRRGLNGYTF. The CDR3 region has the DNA TGTGCCTGGAGTGTAAGGAGGGGGCTGAATGGCTACACCTTC.

The table lists this clone with a count of one. V usage is TRBV27 and J usage is TRBJ1-5; the D is unclear. Germline CDR1 is MNHEY and CDR2 is SMNVEV (reference sequence). Trimming took 6 bases from V and 0 from J, leaving 9 bases between them. This CDR3 is 14 amino acids long. CDR3 sequence reads: CASSPGGSNQPQHF. In DNA form, the CDR3 reads TGTGCCAGCAGCCCTGGTGGTAGCAATCAGCCCCAGCATTTT.

V is TRBV12-5 and J is TRBJ1-5; possibly TRBD1 for D (5 bases). Germline CDR1 and CDR2: LGHNT and FRNRAP. The CDR3 is 15 amino acids. Between the trimmed V and J ends, which lost 0 bases and 4 bases, there was a span of 10 bases. The CDR3 bases are TGTGCTAGTGGTTTGGTGAGGGGTAGGAATCAGCCCCAGCATTTT. Translation gives CASGLVRGRNQPQHF.

V is TRBV25-1 and J is TRBJ1-2; 8 nucleotides match TRBD1. CDR3 length: 13 residues. V dropped 4 bases and J dropped 11; count of bases not matched to a gene: 9. Germline CDR1 reads MGHDK; CDR2 reads SYGVNS. The CDR3 sequence is CASSGDRGRGYTF. Written as DNA, the CDR3 is TGTGCCAGCAGTGGAGACAGGGGTAGGGGTTACACCTTC.

The CDR3 reads CASSPLGGPGQPQHF. The CDR3 DNA is TGTGCCAGCTCACCTCTTGGAGGGCCCGGTCAGCCCCAGCATTTT. The rearrangement uses TRBV18 and TRBJ1-5, with D unresolved. From germline, CDR1 is KGHSH and CDR2 LQKENI. Trimming stripped 3 bases from V and 6 bases from J, with 15 bases between. This CDR3 comprises 15 residues.

The J gene is TRBJ2-1, the V gene TRBV4-1; maybe TRBD2 (5 bases). The germline V gene has CDR1 MGHRA and CDR2 YSYEKL. Trimming took off 2 bases at V and 9 bases at J, with 11 bases between the two ends. The CDR3 is 13 residues long. This CDR3 is CASSQRGWGEQFF. The CDR3 bases are TGCGCCAGCAGCCAAAGAGGGTGGGGTGAGCAGTTCTTC.

The genes are TRBV28 and TRBJ2-5, with 9 positions matching TRBD1. Trimming cost V 5 bases and J 3 bases; bases outside gene matches: 16. Germline lookup yields CDR1 MDHEN and CDR2 SYDVKM. The CDR3 has 18 amino acids. The CDR3 coding sequence is TGTGCCAGCAGTGGGGGGACAGGGTTTGTTATAGTGAAAGAGACCCAGTACTTC. Its protein product is CASSGGTGFVIVKETQYF.

This chain connects TRBV27 to TRBJ2-7, with 8 bases lining up with TRBD1. The germline gives CDR1 MNHEY, CDR2 SMNVEV (reference sequence). CDR3 length: 18 amino acids. Germline trimming cut 1 base from V and 3 bases from J; bases unmatched to any gene: 14. CDR3 residues: CASSLFPGGNARIYEQYF. As DNA, the CDR3 is TGTGCCAGCAGTTTATTCCCAGGGGGCAATGCACGGATCTACGAGCAGTACTTC.